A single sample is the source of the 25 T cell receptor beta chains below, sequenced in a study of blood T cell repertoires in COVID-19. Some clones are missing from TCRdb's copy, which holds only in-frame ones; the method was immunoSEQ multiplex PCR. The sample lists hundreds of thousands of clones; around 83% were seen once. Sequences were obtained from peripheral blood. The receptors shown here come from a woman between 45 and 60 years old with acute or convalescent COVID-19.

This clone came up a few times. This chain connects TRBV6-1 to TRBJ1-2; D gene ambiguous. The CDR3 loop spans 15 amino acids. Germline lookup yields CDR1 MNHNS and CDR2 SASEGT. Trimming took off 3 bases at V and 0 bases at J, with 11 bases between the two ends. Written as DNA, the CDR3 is TGTGCCAGCAGTGACCTCTCCGGAGCTAACTATGGCTACACCTTC. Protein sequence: CASSDLSGANYGYTF.

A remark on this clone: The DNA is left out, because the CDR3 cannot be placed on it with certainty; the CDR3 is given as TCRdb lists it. This CDR3 reads CASSVGGGTAEF. The chain recombines TRBV28 with TRBJ1-6; whether TRBD1, the table's D call, matches the DNA was not checked. The CDR3 length is 12 residues, termini included. The germline gives CDR1 MDHEN, CDR2 SYDVKM.

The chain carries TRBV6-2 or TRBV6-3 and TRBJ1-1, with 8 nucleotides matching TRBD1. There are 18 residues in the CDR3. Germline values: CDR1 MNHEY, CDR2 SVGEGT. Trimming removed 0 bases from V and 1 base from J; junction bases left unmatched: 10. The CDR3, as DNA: TGTGCCAGCAGTTACTCCACAGGGGGATGGGGGAGGAACACTGAAGCTTTCTTT. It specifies CASSYSTGGWGRNTEAFF.

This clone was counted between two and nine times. The DNA for the CDR3 is TGTGCCAGCAGCTTAATGGGGGGTGTTTCTGAGCAGTTCTTC. Its translation: CASSLMGGVSEQFF. The V and J genes are TRBV11-2 and TRBJ2-1; a weak D match, TRBD2 (6 bases). The V end was cut by 2 bases, the J end by 9 bases, with 14 bases between. Germline CDR1 is SGHAT and CDR2 is FQNNGV. The CDR3 has 14 amino acids. The variable domain in full, completed from reference TRBV11-2 and TRBJ2-1, reads EAGVAQSPRYKIIEKRQSVAFWCNPISGHATLYWYQQILGQGPKLLIQFQNNGVVDDSQLPKDRFSAERLKGVDSTLKIQPAKLEDSAVYLCASSLMGGVSEQFFGPGTRLTVL.

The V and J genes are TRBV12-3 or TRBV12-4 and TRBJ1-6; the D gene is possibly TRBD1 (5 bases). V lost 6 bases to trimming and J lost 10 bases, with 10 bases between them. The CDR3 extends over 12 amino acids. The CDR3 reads CASRADSSPLHF. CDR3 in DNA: TGTGCCAGCAGAGCCGACAGCTCACCCCTCCACTTT.

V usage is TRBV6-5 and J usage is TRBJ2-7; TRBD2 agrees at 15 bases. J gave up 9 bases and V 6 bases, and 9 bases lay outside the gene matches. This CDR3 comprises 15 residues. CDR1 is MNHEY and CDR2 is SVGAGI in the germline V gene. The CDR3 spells CASSPGTSGGRGQYF. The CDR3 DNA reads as TGTGCCAGCAGCCCCGGGACTAGCGGGGGGAGGGGGCAGTACTTC.

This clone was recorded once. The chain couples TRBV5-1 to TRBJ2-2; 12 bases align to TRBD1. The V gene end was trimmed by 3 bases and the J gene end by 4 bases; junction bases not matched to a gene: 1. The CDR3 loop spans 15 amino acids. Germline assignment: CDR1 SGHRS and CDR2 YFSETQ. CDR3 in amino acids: CASSWGQGATGELFF. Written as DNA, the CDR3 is TGCGCCAGCAGCTGGGGACAGGGGGCCACCGGGGAGCTGTTTTTT.

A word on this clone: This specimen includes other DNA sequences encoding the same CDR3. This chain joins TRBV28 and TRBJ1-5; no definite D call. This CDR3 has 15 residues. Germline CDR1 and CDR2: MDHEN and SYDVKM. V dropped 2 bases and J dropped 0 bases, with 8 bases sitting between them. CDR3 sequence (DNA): TGTGCCAGCAGTTTAGGAGGGAATAGCAATCAGCCCCAGCATTTT. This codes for CASSLGGNSNQPQHF.

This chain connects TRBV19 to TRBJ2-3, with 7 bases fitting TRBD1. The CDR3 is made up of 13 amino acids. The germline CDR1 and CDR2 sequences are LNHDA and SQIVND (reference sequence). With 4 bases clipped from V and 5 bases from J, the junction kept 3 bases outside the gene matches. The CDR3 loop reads CASSNRGKDTQYF. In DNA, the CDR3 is TGTGCCAGTAGTAACAGGGGCAAAGATACGCAGTATTTT. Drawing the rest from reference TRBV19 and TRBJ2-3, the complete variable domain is DGGITQSPKYLFRKEGQNVTLSCEQNLNHDAMYWYRQDPGQGLRLIYYSQIVNDFQKGDIAEGYSVSREKKESFPLTVTSAQKNPTAFYLCASSNRGKDTQYFGPGTRLTVL.

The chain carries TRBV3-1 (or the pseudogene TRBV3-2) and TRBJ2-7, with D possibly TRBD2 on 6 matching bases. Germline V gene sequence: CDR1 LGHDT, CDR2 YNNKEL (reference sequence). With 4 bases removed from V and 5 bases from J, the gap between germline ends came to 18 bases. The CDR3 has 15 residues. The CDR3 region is CASSPGGSYGDEQYF. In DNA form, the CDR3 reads TGTGCCAGCAGCCCAGGAGGGTCCTACGGCGACGAGCAGTACTTC.

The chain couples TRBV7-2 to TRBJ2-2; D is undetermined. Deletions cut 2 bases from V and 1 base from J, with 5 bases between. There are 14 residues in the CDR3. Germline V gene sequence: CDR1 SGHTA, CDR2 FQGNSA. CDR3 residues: CASSLKRNTGELFF. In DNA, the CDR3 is TGTGCCAGCAGCTTAAAGAGGAACACCGGGGAGCTGTTTTTT.

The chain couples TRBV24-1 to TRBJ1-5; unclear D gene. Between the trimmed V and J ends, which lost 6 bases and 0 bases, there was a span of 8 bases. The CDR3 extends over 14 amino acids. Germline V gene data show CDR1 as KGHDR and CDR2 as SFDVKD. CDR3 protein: CATSTRSSNQPQHF. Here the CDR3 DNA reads TGTGCCACCAGTACTCGGAGTAGCAATCAGCCCCAGCATTTT.

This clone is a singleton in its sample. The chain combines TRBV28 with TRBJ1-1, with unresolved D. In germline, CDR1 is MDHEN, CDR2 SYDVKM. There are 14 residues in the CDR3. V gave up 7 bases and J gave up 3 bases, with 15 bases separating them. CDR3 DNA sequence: TGTGCCAGCACCTTAGACAATTGGGACACTGAAGCTTTCTTT. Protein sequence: CASTLDNWDTEAFF.

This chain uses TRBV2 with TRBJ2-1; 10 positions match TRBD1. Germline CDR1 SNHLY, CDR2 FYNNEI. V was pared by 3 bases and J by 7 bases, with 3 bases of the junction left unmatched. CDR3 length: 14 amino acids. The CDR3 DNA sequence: TGTGCCAGCAGTGATGGGACAGGGGTTAATGAGCAGTTCTTC. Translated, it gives CASSDGTGVNEQFF.

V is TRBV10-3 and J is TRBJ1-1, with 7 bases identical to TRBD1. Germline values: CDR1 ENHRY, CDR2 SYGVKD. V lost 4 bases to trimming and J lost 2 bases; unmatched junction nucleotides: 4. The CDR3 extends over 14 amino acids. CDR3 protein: CAISARQGNTEAFF. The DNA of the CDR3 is TGTGCCATCAGTGCCCGACAGGGCAACACTGAAGCTTTCTTT.

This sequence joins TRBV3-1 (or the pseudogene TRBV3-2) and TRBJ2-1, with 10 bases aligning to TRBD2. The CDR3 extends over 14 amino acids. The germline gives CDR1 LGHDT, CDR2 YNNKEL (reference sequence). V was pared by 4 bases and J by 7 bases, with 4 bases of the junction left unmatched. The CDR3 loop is CASSRSGRANEQFF. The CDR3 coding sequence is TGTGCCAGCAGCCGAAGCGGGAGGGCGAATGAGCAGTTCTTC.

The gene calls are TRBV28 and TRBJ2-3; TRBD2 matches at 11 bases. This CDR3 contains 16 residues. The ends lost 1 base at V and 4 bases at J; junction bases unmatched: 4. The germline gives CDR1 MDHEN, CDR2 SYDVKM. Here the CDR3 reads CASSLSLAGAADTQYF. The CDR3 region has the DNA TGTGCCAGCAGTTTATCACTAGCGGGAGCAGCAGATACGCAGTATTTT.

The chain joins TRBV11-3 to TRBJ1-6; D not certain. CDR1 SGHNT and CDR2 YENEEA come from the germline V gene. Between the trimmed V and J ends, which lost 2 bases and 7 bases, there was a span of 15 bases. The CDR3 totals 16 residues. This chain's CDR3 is CASSLRPFDKNSPLHF. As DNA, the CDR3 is TGTGCCAGCAGCTTAAGGCCGTTTGACAAAAATTCACCCCTCCACTTT.

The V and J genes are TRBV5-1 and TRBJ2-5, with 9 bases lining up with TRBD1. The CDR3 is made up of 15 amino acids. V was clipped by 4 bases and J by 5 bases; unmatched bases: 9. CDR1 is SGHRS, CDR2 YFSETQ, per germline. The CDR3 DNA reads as TGCGCCAGCAGCCAAGAAGGACAGGGGTGGGAGACCCAGTACTTC. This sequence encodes CASSQEGQGWETQYF.

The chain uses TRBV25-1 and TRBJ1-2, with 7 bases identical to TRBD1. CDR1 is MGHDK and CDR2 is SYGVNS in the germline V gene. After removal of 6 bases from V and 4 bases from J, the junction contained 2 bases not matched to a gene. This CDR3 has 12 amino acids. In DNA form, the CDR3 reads TGTGCCAGCAGGAGGGACAGCTATGGCTACACCTTC. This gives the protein CASRRDSYGYTF.

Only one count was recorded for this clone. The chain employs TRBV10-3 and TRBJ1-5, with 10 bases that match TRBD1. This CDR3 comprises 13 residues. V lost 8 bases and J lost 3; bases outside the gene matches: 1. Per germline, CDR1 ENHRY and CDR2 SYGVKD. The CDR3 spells CAIGTGDNQPQHF. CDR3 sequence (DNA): TGTGCCATCGGGACAGGGGACAATCAGCCCCAGCATTTT.

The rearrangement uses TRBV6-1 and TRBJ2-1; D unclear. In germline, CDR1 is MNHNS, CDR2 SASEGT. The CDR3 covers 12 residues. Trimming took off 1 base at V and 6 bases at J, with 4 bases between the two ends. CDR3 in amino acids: CASSEGGNEQFF. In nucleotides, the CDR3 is TGTGCCAGCAGTGAAGGAGGCAATGAGCAGTTCTTC.

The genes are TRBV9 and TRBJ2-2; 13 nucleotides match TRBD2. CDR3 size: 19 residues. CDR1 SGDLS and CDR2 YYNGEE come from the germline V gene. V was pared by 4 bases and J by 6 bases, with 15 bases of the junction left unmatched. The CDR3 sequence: CASSRGVQAGLAGSGELFF. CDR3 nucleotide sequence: TGTGCCAGCAGCCGGGGGGTCCAAGCGGGACTAGCGGGGTCCGGGGAGCTGTTTTTT.

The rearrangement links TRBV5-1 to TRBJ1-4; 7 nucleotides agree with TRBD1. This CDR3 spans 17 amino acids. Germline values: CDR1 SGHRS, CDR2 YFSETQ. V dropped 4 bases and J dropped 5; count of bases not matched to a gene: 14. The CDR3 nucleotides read TGCGCCAGCAGCCATTCTCCACCGGGACAGACAAATGAAAAACTGTTTTTT. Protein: CASSHSPPGQTNEKLFF. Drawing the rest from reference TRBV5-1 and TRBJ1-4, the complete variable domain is KAGVTQTPRYLIKTRGQQVTLSCSPISGHRSVSWYQQTPGQGLQFLFEYFSETQRNKGNFPGRFSGRQFSNSRSEMNVSTLELGDSALYLCASSHSPPGQTNEKLFFGSGTQLSVL.

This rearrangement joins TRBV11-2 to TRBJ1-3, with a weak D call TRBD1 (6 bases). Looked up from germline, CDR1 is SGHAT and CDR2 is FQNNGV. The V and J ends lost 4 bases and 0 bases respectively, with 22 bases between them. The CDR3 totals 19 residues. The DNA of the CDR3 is TGTGCCAGCAGCTCCCCCGGGGCAGGGGCTACTAGCTCTGGAAACACCATATATTTT. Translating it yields CASSSPGAGATSSGNTIYF.